This is a list of T cell receptor beta chains from one sample in a study of OX40 agonist ivuxolimab in advanced cancers. Some clones are missing from TCRdb's copy, which holds only in-frame ones; the method was immunoSEQ multiplex PCR. The sample shows roughly 97,000 clones, over 85% of them seen only once. Sample: CD4+ or CD8+ T cells sorted from blood, taken in a trial of the OX40 agonist ivuxolimab. These receptors were taken from an adult with an advanced solid tumor such as melanoma, head and neck, liver or kidney cancer. Both conserved end residues are part of each CDR3. Each record gives: V gene, J gene, D gene, clone size, CDR3 protein, CDR3 DNA. D genes are given only for firm matches. Expanded clones are given a class, and other clones once, few, many or no size at all.

>TRBV10-1|TRBJ2-5|TRBD2|-
CASSETSGGQETQYF
TGCGCCAGCAGTGAGACTAGCGGGGGGCAAGAGACCCAGTACTTC
>TRBV4-3|TRBJ1-1|-|-
CASSPRPHGGGNTEAFF
TGCGCCAGCAGCCCCCGCCCCCACGGTGGGGGAAACACTGAAGCTTTCTTT
>TRBV9|TRBJ2-2|TRBD2|-
CASSVMPGLANTGELFF
TGTGCCAGCAGCGTAATGCCGGGACTAGCAAACACCGGGGAGCTGTTTTTT
>TRBV7-8|TRBJ2-7|-|-
CASSSLVSLREQYF
TGTGCCAGCAGCTCTTTAGTGAGTTTACGCGAGCAGTACTTC
>TRBV4-2|TRBJ2-1|TRBD2|once
CASSQEERGGPRDEQFF
TGTGCCAGCAGCCAAGAAGAACGGGGGGGGCCGAGAGATGAGCAGTTCTTC
>TRBV6-5|TRBJ1-6|-|-
CASRFDEGPNSPLHF
TGTGCCAGCAGGTTCGACGAGGGGCCCAATTCACCCCTCCACTTT
>TRBV6-6|TRBJ2-5|TRBD1|-
CASSTLPGQGETQYF
TGTGCCAGCAGTACACTACCCGGACAGGGAGAGACCCAGTACTTC
>TRBV4-3|TRBJ1-5|-|-
CASSHAGTINQPQHF
TGCGCCAGCAGCCATGCCGGGACAATTAATCAGCCCCAGCATTTT
>TRBV5-1|TRBJ2-5|TRBD1|-
CASSTGQGQETQYF
TGCGCCAGCAGCACGGGACAGGGACAAGAGACCCAGTACTTC
>TRBV5-1|TRBJ1-2|-|-
CASSLGGSSNYGYTF
TGCGCCAGCAGCTTGGGTGGCAGCTCTAACTATGGCTACACCTTC
>TRBV28|TRBJ1-4|TRBD1|-
CASSTQTGYTEKLFF
TGTGCCAGCAGTACCCAGACAGGGTATACTGAAAAACTGTTTTTT
>TRBV4-3|TRBJ1-2|-|-
CASSQEYRQGDGYTF
TGCGCCAGCAGCCAAGAGTATCGGCAGGGTGATGGCTACACCTTC
>TRBV19|TRBJ1-5|-|few
CASNNRVQPQHF
TGTGCCAGTAATAACAGGGTTCAGCCCCAGCATTTT
>TRBV6-5|TRBJ2-7|-|-
CASSDAGRDYEQYF
TGTGCCAGCAGTGACGCCGGCAGGGATTACGAGCAGTACTTC
>TRBV5-1|TRBJ1-4|TRBD1|-
CASSPDTGGEKLFF
TGCGCCAGCAGCCCGGACACAGGGGGTGAAAAACTGTTTTTT
>TRBV9|TRBJ2-2|-|-
CASSPRQGTTGELFF
TGTGCCAGCAGCCCCAGGCAGGGGACGACCGGGGAGCTGTTTTTT
>TRBV29-1|TRBJ1-2|-|-
CSVLLGPAGGYTF
TGCAGCGTTTTATTAGGTCCCGCCGGTGGCTACACCTTC
>TRBV10-3|TRBJ2-1|TRBD2|-
CAISASERGAGYNEQFF
TGTGCCATCAGTGCGTCGGAGCGGGGGGCGGGTTACAATGAGCAGTTCTTC
>TRBV19|TRBJ1-4|-|once
CASSSRDVNEKLFF
TGTGCCAGTAGTTCCCGGGACGTTAATGAAAAACTGTTTTTT
>TRBV7-7|TRBJ2-2|TRBD1|-
CASSLGTGGNTGELFF
TGTGCCAGCAGCCTGGGGACAGGGGGCAACACCGGGGAGCTGTTTTTT
>TRBV7-9|TRBJ2-3|-|-
CASSTTGTRITQYF
TGTGCCAGCAGCACAACCGGGACGAGGATAACGCAGTATTTT
>TRBV7-2|TRBJ2-1|TRBD2|-
CASSLGLAGAGNEQFF
TGTGCCTCATCATTGGGACTAGCGGGGGCCGGTAATGAGCAGTTCTTC
>TRBV21-1|TRBJ1-1|-|-
CASSNLKRAGTGANEAFF
TGTGCCAGCAGCAACCTCAAAAGGGCCGGGACAGGGGCCAATGAAGCTTTCTTT
>TRBV18|TRBJ1-1|TRBD1|once
CASSPRQGGNTEAFF
TGTGCCAGCTCACCACGACAGGGAGGGAACACTGAAGCTTTCTTT
>TRBV2|TRBJ1-3|-|-
CASSVSGNTIYF
TGTGCCAGCAGTGTGAGTGGAAACACCATATATTTT
>TRBV30|TRBJ1-1|-|-
CAWRRHMNTEAFF
TGTGCCTGGAGACGACATATGAACACTGAAGCTTTCTTT
>TRBV5-4|TRBJ2-5|-|once
CASSLAHTDQETQYF
TGTGCCAGCAGCTTGGCCCATACGGACCAAGAGACCCAGTACTTC
>TRBV7-9|TRBJ1-2|-|-
CASSLSAGQNYGYTF
TGTGCCAGCAGCTTATCGGCAGGGCAAAACTATGGCTACACCTTC
>TRBV28|TRBJ1-5|-|-
CASSLSSARQPQHF
TGTGCCAGCAGTTTAAGTTCAGCTCGTCAGCCCCAGCATTTT
>TRBV10-2|TRBJ1-1|-|once
CASSKGDTEAFF
TGCGCCAGTTCAAAGGGGGACACTGAAGCTTTCTTT
>TRBV30|TRBJ1-1|TRBD1|-
CAGAPAQGGAFF
TGTGCCGGAGCGCCGGCACAGGGGGGGGCTTTCTTT
>TRBV11-3|TRBJ2-1|-|-
CASSLAGGRNYNEQFF
TGTGCCAGCAGCTTAGCCGGGGGACGAAATTACAATGAGCAGTTCTTC
>TRBV27|TRBJ2-7|TRBD2|-
CASSLKGTSGVYEQYF
TGTGCCAGCAGTTTAAAGGGGACTAGCGGTGTGTACGAGCAGTACTTC
>TRBV6-6|TRBJ2-7|-|-
CASSPEQEIRYEQYF
TGTGCCAGCAGCCCCGAGCAGGAGATTCGCTACGAGCAGTACTTC
>TRBV11-2|TRBJ1-5|-|-
CASSLDSNQPQHF
TGTGCCAGCAGCTTAGATAGCAATCAGCCCCAGCATTTT
>TRBV10-2|TRBJ2-1|TRBD1|-
CASKTGAYNEQFF
TGCGCCAGCAAGACAGGGGCCTACAATGAGCAGTTCTTC
>TRBV28|TRBJ1-5|-|-
CASWGGHNQPQHF
TGTGCCAGCTGGGGTGGGCACAATCAGCCCCAGCATTTT
>TRBV9|TRBJ2-2|TRBD2|-
CASSVGSGGVIGELFF
TGTGCCAGCAGCGTGGGAAGCGGGGGTGTTATCGGGGAGCTGTTTTTT
>TRBV6-1|TRBJ1-1|-|-
CASREVMNTEAFF
TGTGCCAGCAGGGAGGTCATGAACACTGAAGCTTTCTTT
>TRBV28|TRBJ1-2|-|-
CASRRPQATYGYTF
TGTGCCAGCAGAAGACCGCAGGCCACGTATGGCTACACCTTC
>TRBV27|TRBJ1-4|TRBD1|-
CASSLKDRYEKLFF
TGTGCCAGCAGTTTAAAGGACAGGTACGAAAAACTGTTTTTT
>TRBV11-2|TRBJ1-3|TRBD1|once
CASSQGGDTIYF
TGTGCCAGCAGCCAGGGGGGGGACACCATATATTTT
>TRBV29-1|TRBJ1-5|-|-
CSVGEGHQPQHF
TGCAGCGTTGGGGAGGGGCACCAGCCCCAGCATTTT
>TRBV7-2|TRBJ2-1|-|-
CASTRNFGYNEQFF
TGTGCCAGCACCCGAAACTTCGGGTACAATGAGCAGTTCTTC
>TRBV2|TRBJ2-3|-|-
CASSEPDSLSTDTQYF
TGTGCCAGCAGTGAACCAGACAGTTTAAGCACAGATACGCAGTATTTT
>TRBV27|TRBJ2-3|-|-
CASSLSFTDTQYF
TGTGCCAGCAGTTTAAGCTTCACAGATACGCAGTATTTT
>TRBV27|TRBJ1-2|-|-
CASSLRPPPGQGYTF
TGTGCCAGCAGTTTACGCCCACCCCCTGGACAGGGCTACACCTTC
>TRBV7-9|TRBJ2-7|-|-
CASSLEGDGNEQYF
TGTGCCAGCAGCCTAGAGGGAGATGGGAACGAGCAGTACTTC
>TRBV7-6|TRBJ1-6|TRBD1|-
CASSQDRGGNSPLHF
TGTGCCAGCAGCCAAGACAGGGGTGGAAATTCACCCCTCCACTTT